The 15 T cell receptor beta chains listed next were all sequenced from one sample in a study of cytomegalovirus exposure and HLA in healthy donors. Sequencing was performed with immunoSEQ multiplex PCR; in TCRdb, only in-frame clones are kept and a portion is missing. This sample yields about 160,000 clones, of which roughly nine tenths are seen a single time; about 6% belongs to the top ten. The sample was PBMCs. The source of these receptors is a woman aged 30 to 39 in good health and CMV-seronegative.

The chain uses TRBV18 and TRBJ1-5; 7 nucleotides line up with TRBD1. Unmatched junction bases numbered 7, after V lost 3 bases and J lost 5 bases. The CDR3 has 15 residues. The germline V gene encodes CDR1 KGHSH and CDR2 LQKENI. This CDR3 is CASSPTGKRDQPQHF. In DNA, the CDR3 is TGTGCCAGCTCACCGACAGGGAAGCGTGATCAGCCCCAGCATTTT.

The rearrangement joins TRBV7-6 to TRBJ2-2, with D perhaps TRBD1 or TRBD2 (6 bases each). Per the germline V gene, CDR1 is SGHVS and CDR2 is FNYEAQ. V shed 1 base and J shed 4 bases, with 16 bases lying between them. The CDR3 spans 17 residues. CDR3 DNA: TGTGCCAGCAGCTTAGGGACAGCCTCGCGGGGCACCGGGGAGCTGTTTTTT. Its protein is CASSLGTASRGTGELFF.

V gene TRBV4-2 combines with J gene TRBJ2-7; 9 nucleotides agree with TRBD1. Germline V lookup: CDR1 LGHNA, CDR2 YNFKEQ. V was pared by 4 bases and J by 5 bases, with 12 bases of the junction left unmatched. CDR3 size: 16 residues. CDR3 sequence: CASSRTGGRVGNEQYF. The CDR3 region has the DNA TGTGCCAGCAGCCGTACAGGGGGCAGAGTTGGAAACGAGCAGTACTTC.

This clone was counted between two and nine times. The CDR3 region is CASSLGGARNSPLHF. The CDR3 nucleotides are TGTGCCAGCAGCTTAGGGGGGGCCCGTAATTCACCCCTCCACTTT. This chain uses TRBV7-2 with TRBJ1-6; possible D gene TRBD1, 6 bases. Trimming removed 1 base from V and 6 bases from J, with 10 bases in between. Germline assignment: CDR1 SGHTA and CDR2 FQGNSA. This CDR3 contains 15 residues.

This clone has just one count. The chain combines TRBV29-1 with TRBJ2-2; D remains ambiguous. The CDR3 loop spans 12 amino acids. Looked up from germline, CDR1 is SQVTM and CDR2 is ANQGSEA. V dropped 4 bases and J dropped 3 bases, with 6 bases sitting between them. CDR3 in DNA: TGCAGCGTTGTTGGAGACACCGGGGAGCTGTTTTTT. Encoded protein: CSVVGDTGELFF.

The chain has TRBV4-2 and TRBJ1-1; a weak D match, TRBD1 (5 bases). V lost 3 bases to trimming and J lost 6 bases, with 5 bases between them. Germline CDR1 is LGHNA and CDR2 is YNFKEQ. CDR3 length equals 11 residues. CDR3 bases: TGTGCCAGCAGCCAGGGGGCTGAAGCTTTCTTT. The encoded protein is CASSQGAEAFF.

Only one count was recorded for this clone. The chain recombines TRBV5-1 with TRBJ2-7; maybe TRBD1 (6 bases). CDR3 length: 14 residues. The germline gives CDR1 SGHRS, CDR2 YFSETQ. The V gene lost 5 bases and the J gene lost 0 bases, with 12 bases spanning the gap. DNA for the CDR3: TGCGCCAGCAGGGACAGACGGCGCTCCTACGAGCAGTACTTC. Translating it yields CASRDRRRSYEQYF.

This chain links TRBV4-3 with TRBJ2-7; D possibly corresponds to TRBD2 (6 bases). V lost 0 bases, J lost 7 bases, and 19 bases lay in between. The germline gives CDR1 LGHNA, CDR2 YSLEER. The CDR3 has 16 amino acids. The CDR3 DNA sequence: TGCGCCAGCAGCCAAGATTCTGACGGGAGATCGTGGGAGCAGTACTTC. Amino acids: CASSQDSDGRSWEQYF.

This clone was seen just once. The V gene is TRBV5-5, the J gene TRBJ1-1, with D unresolved. Germline lookup yields CDR1 SGHKS and CDR2 YYEKEE (reference sequence). V gave up 0 bases and J gave up 4 bases, with 4 bases separating them. The CDR3 runs 12 residues. The CDR3 sequence: CASSLASTEAFF. DNA for the CDR3: TGTGCCAGCAGCTTGGCTTCCACTGAAGCTTTCTTT.

The chain has TRBV28 and TRBJ2-7; D unclear. The V gene lost 7 bases and the J gene lost 0 bases, with 19 bases spanning the gap. CDR1 is MDHEN and CDR2 is SYDVKM in the germline V gene. The CDR3 totals 16 residues. CDR3 residues: CASNKLGQTHSYEQYF. The DNA of the CDR3 is TGTGCCAGCAACAAACTCGGCCAAACCCACTCCTACGAGCAGTACTTC.

V gene TRBV6-1 combines with J gene TRBJ1-3; 7 bases fit TRBD1. The V and J ends lost 6 bases and 0 bases, in that order; junction bases with no gene match: 5. The CDR3 spans 15 residues. CDR1 and CDR2 from the germline V gene are MNHNS and SASEGT. The CDR3 loop reads CASSTGEVSGNTIYF. The DNA for the CDR3 is TGTGCCAGCAGCACAGGGGAAGTCTCTGGAAACACCATATATTTT.

This sequence joins TRBV7-2 and TRBJ2-5; 8 positions agree with TRBD2. There are 16 residues in the CDR3. V lost 2 bases to trimming and J lost 5 bases; unmatched junction nucleotides: 10. Looked up from germline, CDR1 is SGHTA and CDR2 is FQGNSA. CDR3 loop: CASSLSLGTRGETQYF. As DNA, the CDR3 is TGTGCCAGCAGCTTAAGTCTTGGGACTAGGGGGGAGACCCAGTACTTC.

The chain recombines TRBV11-2 with TRBJ2-3; D unclear. CDR3 length: 12 amino acids. V shed 1 base and J shed 5 bases, with 4 bases lying between them. The V gene's germline CDR1 is SGHAT and CDR2 FQNNGV. CDR3 sequence (DNA): TGTGCCAGCAGCTTAGTAGTAGATACGCAGTATTTT. This codes for CASSLVVDTQYF.

V gene TRBV10-3 combines with J gene TRBJ1-1; D may be TRBD1 (5 bases). Deletions cut 6 bases from V and 3 bases from J, with 8 bases between. The CDR3 is made up of 12 amino acids. Per germline, CDR1 ENHRY and CDR2 SYGVKD. The CDR3 spells CAIRGTDTEAFF. CDR3 nucleotides: TGTGCCATCAGAGGGACCGACACTGAAGCTTTCTTT.

The CDR3 region has the DNA TGTGCCAGCAGCCCCTGGGACAGGGACGAGCAGTACTTC. Protein: CASSPWDRDEQYF. This rearrangement joins TRBV11-2 to TRBJ2-7; 9 nucleotides line up with TRBD1. Germline CDR1 reads SGHAT; CDR2 reads FQNNGV. CDR3 length: 13 amino acids. Germline trimming cut 5 bases from V and 5 bases from J; bases unmatched to any gene: 4.